Listed below are T cell receptor beta chains from one sample, sequenced in a study of CD8 T cells in Susac syndrome. One entry per CDR3 protein results from TCRdb running MiXCR on the immunoSEQ multiplex PCR reads. This repertoire shows 100,000 to 150,000 distinct CDR3 sequences, around 94% found once; its top ten account for 0.098%. Specimen: CD4+ T cells from PBMCs. These receptors originate from a human donor in good health. Each CDR3 is given with its conserved first and last residue. Fields, in order: V gene, clone size, J gene, D gene, CDR3 protein, CDR3 DNA. The D gene is left open where the match is weak. The size field is filled for only some rows; it gives once, few, many or a size class.

TRBV7-2	.	TRBJ2-2	.	CASSLGTGELFF	TGTGCCAGCAGCTTAGGAACCGGGGAGCTGTTTTTT
TRBV7-8	.	TRBJ1-5	.	CASSFKALNQPQHF	TGTGCCAGCAGCTTTAAAGCCCTAAATCAGCCCCAGCATTTT
TRBV4-3	.	TRBJ1-6	.	CASSQDQTVGYSPLHF	TGCGCCAGCAGCCAAGACCAGACGGTCGGTTATTCACCCCTCCACTTT
TRBV11-2	.	TRBJ2-3	.	CASSQGPRTDTQYF	TGTGCCAGCAGTCAGGGCCCTCGCACAGATACGCAGTATTTT
TRBV6-2/TRBV6-3	.	TRBJ2-1	TRBD2	CASSYDSGRYNEQFF	TGTGCCAGCAGTTATGATAGCGGGCGTTACAATGAGCAGTTCTTC
TRBV9	.	TRBJ2-1	TRBD2	CASSVDPAGYIEQFF	TGTGCCAGCAGCGTAGACCCAGCGGGGTATATCGAGCAGTTCTTC
TRBV7-2	once	TRBJ1-1	.	CASSYQLNTEAFF	TGTGCCAGCAGCTACCAACTTAACACTGAAGCTTTCTTT
TRBV15	.	TRBJ2-5	.	CATSRRGGGETQYF	TGTGCCACCAGCAGAAGGGGGGGTGGGGAGACCCAGTACTTC
TRBV7-6	.	TRBJ2-5	TRBD1	CASSRGTAQETQYF	TGTGCCAGCAGCCGAGGGACAGCCCAAGAGACCCAGTACTTC
TRBV28	.	TRBJ2-1	TRBD2	CASRLLGTSNEQFF	TGTGCCAGCAGACTTCTCGGGACTAGCAATGAGCAGTTCTTC
TRBV11-2	.	TRBJ2-5	.	CASSLGDRYQETQYF	TGTGCCAGCAGCTTAGGCGACAGGTACCAAGAGACCCAGTACTTC
TRBV5-6	once	TRBJ2-2	TRBD1	CASSPQLTGDAGELFF	TGTGCCAGCAGCCCGCAATTGACAGGGGACGCCGGGGAGCTGTTTTTT
TRBV28	.	TRBJ1-5	.	CASSYPVSASQPQHF	TGTGCCAGCAGTTACCCGGTGTCAGCTTCTCAGCCCCAGCATTTT
TRBV12-3/TRBV12-4	.	TRBJ2-7	TRBD1	CASSLTGEEQYF	TGTGCCAGCAGTCTAACAGGGGAGGAGCAGTACTTC
TRBV30	.	TRBJ2-7	.	CAWENPGGSYEQYF	TGTGCCTGGGAGAATCCCGGGGGATCCTACGAGCAGTACTTC
TRBV19	.	TRBJ2-1	TRBD2	CASSLLADLYNEQFF	TGTGCCAGTAGTTTGCTAGCGGACTTATACAATGAGCAGTTCTTC